The clone carrying this TCR beta chain was seen repeatedly, ten times or more. Its antigen is unknown. The CDR3 spans 16 residues. Trimming took off 3 bases at V and 0 bases at J, with 12 bases between the two ends. CDR1 is MNHEY, CDR2 SVGEGT, per germline. Broader study findings: Tumor-infiltrating Treg TCR alpha and beta sequences overlapped most with tumor naive CD4+ T cells, then blood naive.

Cells sorted as Tregs were CD4+, CD25+ and CD127-/low. TCRdb re-derived calls from the 5' RACE reads in MiXCR, one entry per CDR3 protein. The sample includes around 34,000 distinct CDR3 sequences, approximately 30% of them seen just once. The receptor comes from a female donor with breast cancer. Sequencing was performed on tumor-infiltrating Tregs sorted from the breast tumor. This sequence joins TRBV6-2 or TRBV6-3 and TRBJ1-3, with TRBD1 as a possible D gene (5 bases). CDR3 protein: CASSYGRASSGNTIYF. DNA for the CDR3: TGTGCCAGCAGTTATGGCAGGGCGAGCTCTGGAAACACCATATATTTT.